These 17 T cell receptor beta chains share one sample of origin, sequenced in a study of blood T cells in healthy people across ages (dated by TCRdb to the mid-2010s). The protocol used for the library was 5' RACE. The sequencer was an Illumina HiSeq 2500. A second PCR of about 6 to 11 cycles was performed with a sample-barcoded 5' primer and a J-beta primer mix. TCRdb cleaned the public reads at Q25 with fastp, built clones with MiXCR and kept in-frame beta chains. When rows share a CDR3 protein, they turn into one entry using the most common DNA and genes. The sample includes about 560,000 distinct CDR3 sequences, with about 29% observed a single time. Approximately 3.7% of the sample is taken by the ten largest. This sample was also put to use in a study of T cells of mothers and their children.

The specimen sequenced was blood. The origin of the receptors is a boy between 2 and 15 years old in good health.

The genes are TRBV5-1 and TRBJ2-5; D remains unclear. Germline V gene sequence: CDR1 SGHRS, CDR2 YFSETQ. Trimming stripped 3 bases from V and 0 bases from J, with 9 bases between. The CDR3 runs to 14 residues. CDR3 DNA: TGCGCCAGCAGCTCGCCTTTAAACCAAGAGACCCAGTACTTC. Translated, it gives CASSSPLNQETQYF.

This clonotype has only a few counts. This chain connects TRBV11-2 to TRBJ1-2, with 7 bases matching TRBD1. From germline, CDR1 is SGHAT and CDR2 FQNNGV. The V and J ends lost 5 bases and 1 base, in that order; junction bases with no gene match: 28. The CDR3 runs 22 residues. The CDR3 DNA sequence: TGTGCCAGCAGCCTGAAACCGGGGACAGCCATCATTCTTTCTCTCCTTAACTATGGCTACACCTTC. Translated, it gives CASSLKPGTAIILSLLNYGYTF. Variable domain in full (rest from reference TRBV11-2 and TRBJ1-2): EAGVAQSPRYKIIEKRQSVAFWCNPISGHATLYWYQQILGQGPKLLIQFQNNGVVDDSQLPKDRFSAERLKGVDSTLKIQPAKLEDSAVYLCASSLKPGTAIILSLLNYGYTFGSGTRLTVV.

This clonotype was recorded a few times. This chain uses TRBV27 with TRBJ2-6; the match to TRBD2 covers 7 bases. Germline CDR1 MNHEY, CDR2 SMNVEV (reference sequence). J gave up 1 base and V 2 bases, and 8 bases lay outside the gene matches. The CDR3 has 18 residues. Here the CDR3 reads CASSLRAGARSGANVLTF. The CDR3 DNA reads TGTGCCAGCAGTTTAAGGGCGGGAGCCCGGTCTGGGGCCAACGTCCTGACTTTC. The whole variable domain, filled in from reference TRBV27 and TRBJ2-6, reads EAQVTQNPRYLITVTGKKLTVTCSQNMNHEYMSWYRQDPGLGLRQIYYSMNVEVTDKGDVPEGYKVSRKEKRNFPLILESPSPNQTSLYFCASSLRAGARSGANVLTFGAGSRLTVL.

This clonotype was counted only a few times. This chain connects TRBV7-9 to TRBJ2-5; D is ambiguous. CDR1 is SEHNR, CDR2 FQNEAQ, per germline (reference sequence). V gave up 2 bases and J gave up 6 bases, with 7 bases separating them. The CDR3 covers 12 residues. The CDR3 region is CASSLPSKTQYF. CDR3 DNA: TGTGCCAGCAGCTTACCGAGTAAGACCCAGTACTTC.

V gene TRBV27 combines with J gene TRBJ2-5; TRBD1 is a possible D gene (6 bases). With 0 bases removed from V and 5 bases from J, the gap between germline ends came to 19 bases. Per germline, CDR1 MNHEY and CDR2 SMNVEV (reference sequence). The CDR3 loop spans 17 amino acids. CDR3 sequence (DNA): TGTGCCAGCAGTTTATCAGGGGGATGGGGATCCGATGAGACCCAGTACTTC. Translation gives CASSLSGGWGSDETQYF.

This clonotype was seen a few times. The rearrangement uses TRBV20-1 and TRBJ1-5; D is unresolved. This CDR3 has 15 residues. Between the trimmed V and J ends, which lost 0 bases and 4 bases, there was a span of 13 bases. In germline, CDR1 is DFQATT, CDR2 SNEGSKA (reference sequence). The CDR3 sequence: CSARDIRPENQPQHF. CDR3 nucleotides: TGCAGTGCTAGAGATATTAGGCCAGAGAATCAGCCCCAGCATTTT.

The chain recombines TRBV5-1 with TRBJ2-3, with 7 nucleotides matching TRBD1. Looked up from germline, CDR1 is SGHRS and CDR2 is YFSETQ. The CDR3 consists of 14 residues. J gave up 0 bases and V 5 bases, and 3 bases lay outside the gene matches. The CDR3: CASRQGSSTDTQYF. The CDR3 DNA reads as TGCGCCAGCAGACAGGGGTCTAGCACAGATACGCAGTATTTT.

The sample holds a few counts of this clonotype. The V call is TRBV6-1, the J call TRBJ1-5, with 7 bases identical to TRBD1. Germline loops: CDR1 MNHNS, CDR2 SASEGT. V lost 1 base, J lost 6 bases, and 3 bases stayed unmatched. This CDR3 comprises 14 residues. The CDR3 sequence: CASSEEGAVQPQHF. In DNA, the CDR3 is TGTGCCAGCAGTGAAGAGGGGGCGGTTCAGCCCCAGCATTTT.

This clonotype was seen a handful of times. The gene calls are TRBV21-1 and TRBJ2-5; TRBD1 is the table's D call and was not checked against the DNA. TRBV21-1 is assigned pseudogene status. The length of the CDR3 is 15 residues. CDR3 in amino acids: CASSKGRRPPETQHF. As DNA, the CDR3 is TGTGCCAGCAGCAAAGGAAGAAGACCCCCGGAGACCCAGCACTTC.

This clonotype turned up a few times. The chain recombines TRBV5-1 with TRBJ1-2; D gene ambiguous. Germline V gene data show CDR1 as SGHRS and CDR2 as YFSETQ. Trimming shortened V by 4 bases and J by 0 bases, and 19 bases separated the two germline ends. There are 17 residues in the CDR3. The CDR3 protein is CASSPEGIGRANYGYTF. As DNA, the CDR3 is TGCGCCAGCAGCCCCGAAGGCATAGGGAGAGCTAACTATGGCTACACCTTC.

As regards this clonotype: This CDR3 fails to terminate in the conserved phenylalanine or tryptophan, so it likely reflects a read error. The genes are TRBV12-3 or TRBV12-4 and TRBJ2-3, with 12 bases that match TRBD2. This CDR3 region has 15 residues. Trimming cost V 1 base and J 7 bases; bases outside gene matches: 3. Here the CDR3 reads CASSLGLAGVNTQYS. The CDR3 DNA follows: TGTGCCAGCAGTTTAGGACTAGCGGGAGTAAATACGCAGTATTCT.

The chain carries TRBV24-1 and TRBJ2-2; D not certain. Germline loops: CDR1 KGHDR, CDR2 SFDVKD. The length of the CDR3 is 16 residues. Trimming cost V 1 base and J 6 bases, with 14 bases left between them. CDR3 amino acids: CATSDLSVRMAGELFF. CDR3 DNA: TGTGCCACCAGTGATTTAAGCGTCAGGATGGCCGGGGAGCTGTTTTTT.

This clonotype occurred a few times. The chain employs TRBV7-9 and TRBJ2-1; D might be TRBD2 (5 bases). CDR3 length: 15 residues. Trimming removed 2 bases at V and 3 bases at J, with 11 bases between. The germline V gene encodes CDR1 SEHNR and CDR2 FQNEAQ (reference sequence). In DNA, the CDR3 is TGTGCCAGCAGCTTAAGCGCTAGCAACTACAATGAGCAGTTCTTC. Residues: CASSLSASNYNEQFF. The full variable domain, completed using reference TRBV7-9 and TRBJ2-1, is DTGVSQNPRHKITKRGQNVTFRCDPISEHNRLYWYRQTLGQGPEFLTYFQNEAQLEKSRLLSDRFSAERPKGSFSTLEIQRTEQGDSAMYLCASSLSASNYNEQFFGPGTRLTVL.

The CDR3 region is CASSWDRSSGDAQYF. The CDR3 nucleotides read TGTGCCAGCAGCTGGGACAGGTCGTCCGGTGACGCCCAGTACTTC. The chain joins TRBV5-6 to TRBJ2-5, with 8 bases fitting TRBD1. The junction had 13 bases not matched to a gene; V was cut back by 3 bases and J by 9 bases. The CDR3 has 15 residues. Looked up from germline, CDR1 is SGHDT and CDR2 is YYEEEE. Full variable domain (outside the CDR3, taken from reference TRBV5-6 and TRBJ2-5): DAGVTQSPTHLIKTRGQQVTLRCSPKSGHDTVSWYQQALGQGPQFIFQYYEEEERQRGNFPDRFSGHQFPNYSSELNVNALLLGDSALYLCASSWDRSSGDAQYFGPGTRLLVL.

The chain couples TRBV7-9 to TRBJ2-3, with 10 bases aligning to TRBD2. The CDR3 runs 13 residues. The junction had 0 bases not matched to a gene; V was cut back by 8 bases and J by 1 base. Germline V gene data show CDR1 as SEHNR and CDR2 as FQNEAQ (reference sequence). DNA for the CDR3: TGTGCCAGCGGGACTAGCGGCACAGATACGCAGTATTTT. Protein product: CASGTSGTDTQYF.

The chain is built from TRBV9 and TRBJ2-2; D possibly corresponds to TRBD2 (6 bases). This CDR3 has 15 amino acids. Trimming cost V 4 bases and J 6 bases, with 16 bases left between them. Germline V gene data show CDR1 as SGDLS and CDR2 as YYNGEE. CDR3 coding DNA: TGTGCCAGCAGCAACCGGGACTGGCAACCCGGGGAGCTGTTTTTT. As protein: CASSNRDWQPGELFF.

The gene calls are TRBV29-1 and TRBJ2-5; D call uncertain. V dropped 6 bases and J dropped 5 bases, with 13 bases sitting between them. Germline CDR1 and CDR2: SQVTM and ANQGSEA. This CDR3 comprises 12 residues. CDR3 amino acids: CSVWLVMETQYF. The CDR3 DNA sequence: TGCAGCGTGTGGCTGGTGATGGAGACCCAGTACTTC. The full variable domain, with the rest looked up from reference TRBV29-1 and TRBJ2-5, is SAVISQKPSRDICQRGTSLTIQCQVDSQVTMMFWYRQQPGQSLTLIATANQGSEATYESGFVIDKFPISRPNLTFSTLTVSNMSPEDSSIYLCSVWLVMETQYFGPGTRLLVL.